This TCR beta chain came from a study of Ad26.COV2.S vaccination and SARS-CoV-2 variants. Study findings and constraints: Vaccine and placebo recipients had comparable breadth of non-spike TCRs. Vaccine recipients posted higher spike-specific TCR breadth than their placebo counterparts. Quantification of TCR breadth and depth may have yielded underestimates of total T cell responses.

Profiled with immunoSEQ multiplex PCR; TCRdb holds only in-frame clones, not every one. Of around 300,000 clones detected, roughly 90% appear once; the ten largest clones hold roughly 10%. Of note for this clone: Its antigen remains unknown.

Described treatment: roughly 20 received Ad26.COV2.S at low or high dose, single or two shots; 5 received placebo; per-sample allocation not given. The samples were gathered on day 63 after the first injection of vaccine or placebo. Wuhan-strain SARS-CoV-2 spike was expressed by the Ad26 vector that made up the vaccine. There are 15 residues in the CDR3. Germline V gene data show CDR1 as ENHRY and CDR2 as SYGVKD. Losses at the gene ends were 7 bases for V and 0 bases for J; bases not matched to a gene: 2. The sequences come from peripheral blood, collected in a trial of Ad26.COV2.S vaccine versus placebo. The clonotype was recovered from a person aged 18 to 59 who received the Ad26.COV2.S COVID-19 vaccine or a placebo. V and J are TRBV10-3 and TRBJ2-2; 10 bases align to TRBD1. The CDR3, as DNA: TGTGCCATCAAGGGACAGGGGTCGAACACCGGGGAGCTGTTTTTT. Translation: CAIKGQGSNTGELFF.